This T cell receptor (beta chain) was identified in a study of graft-versus-host responses after intestinal transplantation (TCRdb year 2021). As for the study more broadly: The transplants that recipients received were multivisceral, liver-intestinal, or isolated intestinal. All recipients received anti-thymocyte globulin induction followed by maintenance tacrolimus and steroids for approximately 3 years. After intestinal transplantation, graft-versus-host and host-versus-graft alloreactive T cell clones in the graft, circulation and bone marrow were tracked using bulk TCR-beta CDR3 sequencing. Alloreactive clones were identified by sequencing pre-transplant mixed lymphocyte reaction products and comparing these products with unstimulated pre-transplant donor and recipient T cells. A cohort of around 25 intestinal transplant recipients, including one retransplant, was enrolled, and a few patients lacking pretransplant specimens were excluded. Donor T cell macrochimerism was defined as a peak of at least 4% donor T cells among recipient peripheral blood mononuclear cells. Instead of going to the commercial service, samples from a few later patients were sequenced in-house on an Illumina MiSeq and processed with MiXCR.

Broader findings and caveats from the paper: In the allografts of patients with donor T cell macrochimerism, GvH to HvG T cell clonal ratios were high. GvH clones turned up in recipient bone marrow, with some appearing earlier in ileal mucosa or blood, a pattern consistent with an intestinal mucosal origin. Early after transplant, peak levels of circulating GvH clones were associated with declines in HvG clones. The relatively low number and heterogeneity of intestinal transplant patients limited the conclusions.

Based on the germline V gene, the CDR1 and CDR2 sequences are MNHEY and SVGAGI. V sheds 6 bases and J sheds 7 bases, leaving 15 bases between their ends. The CDR3, cysteine through phenylalanine, is 13 amino acids long. The entry retains the CDR3 DNA only, 39 bases that are in frame from base 1. About this clone itself: No antigen is known for it. It has no much larger one-base neighbor in the sample; base qualities were not kept.

The receptor library was made with the immunoSEQ multiplex PCR assay. For most patients, genomic DNA was subjected to high-throughput TCR-beta CDR3 sequencing by Adaptive Biotechnologies. The original pipeline was this. TCR sequencing data for roughly 20 patients were retrieved from Adaptive's ImmunoSEQ software; a few other patients were processed with MiXCR and VDJtools. CDR3 nucleotide sequences shared between donor and recipient were removed because the origin of such sequences could not be assigned. At least 2-fold expansion over unstimulated cells and a minimum CFSE-low frequency of 0.002% (template counts) or 0.001% (read counts) were required for clones to be classified as alloreactive. Clones detected in sequenced pre-transplant spleen, lymph node, or MLR CFSE-low populations of the donor or recipient were defined as mappable. Cumulative frequency of alloreactive clones was calculated as a percentage of all sequences weighted by copy number. TCRdb mirrors the immuneACCESS table, restricted to in-frame sequences. Some clones are absent from its copies; in checked studies, under half trace to an unresolved V gene, and the reason for the others is unknown. V and J calls and clone size are copied from that table; D and trimming were computed from the DNA. This sample comprises 75,000 to 100,000 clones, approximately 90% of them detected only once. The ten largest clones take up 16% of the sample.

Blood samples were collected up to 4 times in the first month after transplant and then at least monthly when available. The rearranged segments are TRBV6-5 and TRBJ1-2; TRBD1 is a weak D gene call, 5 bases matching. The receptor's source is a human patient who received an intestinal transplant, so some T cells may come from the graft donor. Here the sequenced sample was PBMCs, taken roughly 450 days after intestinal transplant. The DNA is as follows: TGTGCCAGCAGCCCTACAGGATTGGGTGGCTACACCTTC. This sequence encodes CASSPTGLGGYTF.